Described below is a single T cell receptor beta chain sequence and its context. Its specificity is not known. J was trimmed by 7 bases and V by 7 bases; bases with no gene match: 7. Germline-derived CDR1 and CDR2 are LNHDA and SQIVND (reference sequence). There are 16 residues in the CDR3. The data originate from a study of somatic mutations in cytotoxic T cells in rheumatoid arthritis. Study outcomes and limitations: Neither rheumatoid arthritis patients nor age-matched healthy controls had significantly different CD8+ T-cell clonality from the other group. About an eighth of the roughly 60 patients had a largest CD8+ clone above 20% of CD8+ cells. Antigens recognized by the expanded CD8+ clones were unknown.

Produced via immunoSEQ multiplex PCR; TCRdb's table is partial and in-frame only. The top ten clones hold around a tenth of a sample with approximately 11,000 clones, over 65% of them seen once. The chain couples TRBV19 to TRBJ2-1; TRBD2 matches 16 bases. The sequenced material came from CD8+ T cells sorted from blood. This TCR was sampled from a woman aged 40 to 50 in good health. For the CDR3, the DNA is TGTGCCAGTAATGCGGGACTAGCGGGAGGGCCGAATGAGCAGTTCTTC. Its translation is CASNAGLAGGPNEQFF.